These 25 T cell receptor beta chains share one sample of origin, sequenced in a study of OX40 agonist ivuxolimab in advanced cancers. To prepare the library, the immunoSEQ multiplex PCR assay was applied. TCRdb mirrors the immuneACCESS table, restricted to in-frame sequences. Some clones are absent from its copies; in checked studies, under half trace to an unresolved V gene, and the reason for the others is unknown. The sample profile shows 25,000 to 30,000 clones; 83% of them were found once. Jointly, the top ten make up 12% of the sample. The input for sequencing was CD4+ or CD8+ T cells sorted from blood, taken in a trial of the OX40 agonist ivuxolimab. The receptors here all came from an adult with an advanced solid tumor such as melanoma, head and neck, liver or kidney cancer.

This clone came up once. The chain has TRBV27 and TRBJ1-5, with 9 positions matching TRBD1. The V gene's germline CDR1 is MNHEY and CDR2 SMNVEV (reference sequence). Trimming took 3 bases from V and 3 from J; bases not matched to a gene: 3. This CDR3 comprises 15 residues. This CDR3 reads CASSLGQGANQPQHF. CDR3 nucleotide sequence: TGTGCCAGCAGTTTGGGACAGGGTGCCAATCAGCCCCAGCATTTT.

This sequence joins TRBV2 and TRBJ1-6, with 10 bases matching TRBD1. With V trimmed by 5 bases and J by 7 bases, 2 bases remained unmatched. Germline CDR1 SNHLY, CDR2 FYNNEI. The CDR3 runs to 14 residues. CDR3: CASSWDRGNSPLHF. The DNA of the CDR3 is TGTGCCAGCAGTTGGGACAGGGGAAATTCACCCCTCCACTTT.

The V and J genes are TRBV2 and TRBJ1-1; tentatively, D is TRBD1 (5 bases). The CDR3 extends over 15 amino acids. CDR1 SNHLY and CDR2 FYNNEI come from the germline V gene. V dropped 2 bases and J dropped 3 bases, with 13 bases sitting between them. CDR3 DNA sequence: TGTGCCAGCAGTGAACAGGTGACAGCCTACACTGAAGCTTTCTTT. This encodes CASSEQVTAYTEAFF.

The rearrangement uses TRBV29-1 and TRBJ2-5; 7 nucleotides align to TRBD2. The junction had 7 bases not matched to a gene; V was cut back by 2 bases and J by 4 bases. CDR3 length: 14 amino acids. Per the germline V gene, CDR1 is SQVTM and CDR2 is ANQGSEA. DNA for the CDR3: TGCAGCGTTGAAATCCGGGGGGACGTAGAGACCCAGTACTTC. As protein: CSVEIRGDVETQYF.

This rearrangement joins TRBV7-9 to TRBJ2-5; 12 nucleotides line up with TRBD2. From germline, CDR1 is SEHNR and CDR2 FQNEAQ (reference sequence). V shed 2 bases and J 0 bases; nucleotides not matched to a gene: 4. The CDR3 sequence is 17 residues long. The CDR3, as DNA: TGTGCCAGCAGCTTATCGGCTAGCGGGGGGGACCAAGAGACCCAGTACTTC. It translates to CASSLSASGGDQETQYF.

The chain links TRBV6-1 to TRBJ2-3, with TRBD2 matching 7 bases. The CDR3 loop spans 13 amino acids. V dropped 2 bases and J dropped 5; count of bases not matched to a gene: 1. Germline V gives CDR1 MNHNS, CDR2 SASEGT. In DNA form, the CDR3 reads TGTGCCAGCAGTGAATGGGGGGGAGATACGCAGTATTTT. Its translation: CASSEWGGDTQYF.

In the case of this clone: It is likely a read error: a sequence one base away is far more abundant. J is TRBJ2-7 and V is TRBV5-1, with 9 bases identical to TRBD2. Germline lookup yields CDR1 SGHRS and CDR2 YFSETQ. V gave up 1 base and J gave up 5 bases; unmatched junction bases: 7. This CDR3 has 15 residues. The CDR3 sequence: CASSLLGGGEDEQYF. DNA for the CDR3: TGCGCCAGCAGCTTGTTGGGCGGGGGGGAAGACGAGCAGTACTTC.

This sequence joins TRBV6-1 and TRBJ1-5, with D maybe TRBD1 (5 bases). The germline CDR1 and CDR2 sequences are MNHNS and SASEGT. V was shortened by 2 bases and J by 9 bases, with 17 bases between the two germline ends. The length of the CDR3 is 15 residues. CDR3 nucleotides: TGTGCCAGCAGTGAATACGGGGCAGAACGTAGGCCCCAGCATTTT. Translating it yields CASSEYGAERRPQHF.

This clone is medium-sized. The rearrangement uses TRBV7-9 and TRBJ2-7; the D gene could be TRBD1 or TRBD2 (5 bases each). The CDR3 length is 14 residues. Trimming stripped 5 bases from V and 3 bases from J, with 14 bases between. Germline CDR1 and CDR2: SEHNR and FQNEAQ (reference sequence). The CDR3 is CASSARDRGYEQYF. In nucleotides, the CDR3 is TGTGCCAGCAGCGCCCGGGACCGAGGCTACGAGCAGTACTTC.

V gene TRBV5-5 combines with J gene TRBJ1-5, with D unclear. Trimming took 0 bases from V and 4 from J, leaving 8 bases between them. The CDR3 spans 14 residues. Germline V lookup: CDR1 SGHKS, CDR2 YYEKEE (reference sequence). CDR3 sequence reads: CASSLVPINQPQHF. The CDR3, as DNA: TGTGCCAGCAGCTTGGTCCCGATTAATCAGCCCCAGCATTTT.

The J gene is TRBJ2-1, the V gene TRBV6-1; perhaps D is TRBD1 or TRBD2 (5 bases each). The CDR3 contains 12 residues. Germline V CDR1 and CDR2: MNHNS, SASEGT. V gave up 3 bases and J gave up 7 bases, with 7 bases separating them. The CDR3 loop reads CASSEGVNEQFF. CDR3 in DNA: TGTGCCAGCAGTGAGGGGGTAAATGAGCAGTTCTTC.

The rearrangement joins TRBV10-3 to TRBJ1-2, with TRBD1 matching 8 bases. Trimming took 7 bases from V and 0 from J; bases not matched to a gene: 7. The CDR3 contains 15 residues. CDR1 and CDR2 (germline): ENHRY, SYGVKD. The CDR3 DNA follows: TGTGCCATCAAAGCGACAGGGGATCCTAACTATGGCTACACCTTC. Its translation: CAIKATGDPNYGYTF.

The CDR3 reads CASTTGGAGEQYF. In DNA, the CDR3 is TGTGCCAGCACCACCGGAGGCGCCGGGGAGCAGTACTTC. This sequence joins TRBV7-8 and TRBJ2-7; perhaps TRBD2 as D (5 bases). The V and J ends lost 7 bases and 7 bases respectively, with 17 bases between them. The CDR3 has 13 residues. Germline V gene lookup returns CDR1 SGHVS and CDR2 FQNEAQ.

A single count supports this clone. The V call is TRBV7-9, the J call TRBJ1-1, with 10 bases identical to TRBD1. Germline V gene data show CDR1 as SEHNR and CDR2 as FQNEAQ (reference sequence). V was clipped by 6 bases and J by 3 bases; unmatched bases: 4. The CDR3 has 14 amino acids. The CDR3 region has the DNA TGTGCCAGCAGTCCCGGACAGGGGGACACTGAAGCTTTCTTT. This codes for CASSPGQGDTEAFF.

The chain recombines TRBV2 with TRBJ2-4, with a weak D call TRBD1 (5 bases). The CDR3 has 15 amino acids. Germline values: CDR1 SNHLY, CDR2 FYNNEI. Trimming stripped 4 bases from V and 0 bases from J, with 10 bases between. For the CDR3, the DNA is TGTGCCAGCAGTGCAGTGACAGAAGCCAAAAACATTCAGTACTTC. It translates to CASSAVTEAKNIQYF.

The genes are TRBV6-1 and TRBJ1-1; D is unclear. The V and J ends lost 5 bases and 3 bases respectively, with 13 bases between them. There are 14 residues in the CDR3. Germline assignment: CDR1 MNHNS and CDR2 SASEGT. This CDR3 reads CASSNLDWDTEAFF. Written as DNA, the CDR3 is TGTGCCAGCAGTAACCTGGATTGGGACACTGAAGCTTTCTTT.

This clone has only one observation. This chain connects TRBV28 to TRBJ1-4; no firm D call. CDR1 and CDR2 (germline): MDHEN, SYDVKM. Trimming cost V 3 bases and J 0 bases, with 11 bases left between them. The CDR3 totals 16 residues. The CDR3, as DNA: TGTGCCAGCAGTTTGACCCAAAATGCAACTAATGAAAAACTGTTTTTT. This sequence encodes CASSLTQNATNEKLFF.

The chain links TRBV7-8 to TRBJ1-2; D may be TRBD1 (6 bases). V was trimmed by 5 bases and J by 2 bases, leaving 18 bases between them. Per the germline V gene, CDR1 is SGHVS and CDR2 is FQNEAQ. This CDR3 spans 16 amino acids. CDR3 DNA: TGTGCCAGCAGCCCCTCCGTCGGGACAAAAAACTATGGCTACACCTTC. It specifies CASSPSVGTKNYGYTF.

This chain uses TRBV7-9 with TRBJ2-7; 8 bases match TRBD1. V was pared by 3 bases and J by 7 bases, with 8 bases of the junction left unmatched. This CDR3 has 14 amino acids. Germline V gene data show CDR1 as SEHNR and CDR2 as FQNEAQ (reference sequence). The CDR3 DNA follows: TGTGCCAGCAGCTTTGCGCAGGGGGCAGGGGAGCAGTACTTC. It translates to CASSFAQGAGEQYF. The whole variable domain, remainder taken from reference TRBV7-9 and TRBJ2-7, is DTGVSQNPRHKITKRGQNVTFRCDPISEHNRLYWYRQTLGQGPEFLTYFQNEAQLEKSRLLSDRFSAERPKGSFSTLEIQRTEQGDSAMYLCASSFAQGAGEQYFGPGTRLTVT.

In its sample, this clone was seen a few times. The chain couples TRBV7-8 to TRBJ1-1; D might be TRBD1 (6 bases). CDR3 length: 16 amino acids. The germline CDR1 and CDR2 sequences are SGHVS and FQNEAQ. Between the trimmed V and J ends, which lost 5 bases and 4 bases, there was a span of 20 bases. CDR3 bases: TGTGCCAGCAGCCCGTTAACAGGGCCTCGAGGCACTGAAGCTTTCTTT. Translating gives CASSPLTGPRGTEAFF.

This rearrangement joins TRBV19 to TRBJ2-4, with 7 bases aligning to TRBD1. The V gene's germline CDR1 is LNHDA and CDR2 SQIVND (reference sequence). This CDR3 is 17 amino acids long. The junction had 13 bases not matched to a gene; V was cut back by 7 bases and J by 1 base. The CDR3 spells CASKHAGTARAKNIQYF. CDR3 coding DNA: TGTGCCAGTAAACACGCCGGGACAGCTCGCGCCAAAAACATTCAGTACTTC.

This chain connects TRBV7-9 to TRBJ2-6; 11 nucleotides agree with TRBD2. V was clipped by 3 bases and J by 0 bases; unmatched bases: 1. Germline CDR1 SEHNR, CDR2 FQNEAQ (reference sequence). The CDR3 spans 17 residues. Written as DNA, the CDR3 is TGTGCCAGCAGCTTTAGCGGGGGGGCCTCTGGGGCCAACGTCCTGACTTTC. As protein: CASSFSGGASGANVLTF.

The rearrangement uses TRBV10-1 and TRBJ1-1, with TRBD1 matching over 7 bases. The CDR3 has 13 residues. The ends lost 3 bases at V and 5 bases at J; junction bases unmatched: 3. Germline CDR1 is WNHNN and CDR2 is SYGVQD (reference sequence). CDR3 protein: CASSDQQGTEAFF. In DNA form, the CDR3 reads TGCGCCAGCAGTGATCAACAGGGGACTGAAGCTTTCTTT.

The chain uses TRBV7-9 and TRBJ2-3; 10 bases are shared with TRBD2. The CDR3 covers 16 residues. V lost 3 bases, J lost 5 bases, and 8 bases stayed unmatched. Germline V lookup: CDR1 SEHNR, CDR2 FQNEAQ (reference sequence). Here the CDR3 DNA reads TGTGCCAGCAGCTTTAGTAGCGGGGGGTGGGGAGATACGCAGTATTTT. Its translation is CASSFSSGGWGDTQYF.

V is TRBV18 and J is TRBJ2-3, with 8 nucleotides matching TRBD2. The CDR3 is made up of 14 amino acids. CDR1 is KGHSH, CDR2 LQKENI, per germline. V was pared by 3 bases and J by 7 bases, with 6 bases of the junction left unmatched. CDR3 in DNA: TGTGCCAGCTCACCGGTCGGGGGGGCGAATACGCAGTATTTT. Translated, it gives CASSPVGGANTQYF.